This entry features one T cell receptor (beta chain) sequence. No antigen is known for it. The data were obtained in a study of blood T cells in healthy people across ages. Study-wide findings and caveats: Lack of knowledge of donor CMV status possibly confounded expanded clonotype changes. Older individuals had lower TCR beta diversity per million T cells (the decline was roughly linear).

Each donor was a healthy Caucasian individual from Russia, aged about 6 to 100. No fewer than 7 million PBMCs went into each sample. A second PCR of about 7 to 11 cycles used a sample-barcoded 5' primer and a J-beta primer mix. TCRdb independently ran MiXCR on the 5' RACE reads; one entry per CDR3 protein. The sample yields fewer than 750,000 distinct CDR3 sequences, roughly half seen once. The sequenced material came from blood. This TCR was sampled from a woman aged 80 or over in good health.

CDR3 DNA: TGCAGCTCGTACCCGGAGGAAACCCAAGAGACCCAGTACTTC. This translates into CSSYPEETQETQYF. The chain uses TRBV29-1 and TRBJ2-5, with D possibly matching TRBD2 (5 bases). This CDR3 has 14 residues. The germline V and J ends were trimmed by 8 bases and 1 base, with 17 bases remaining between them. Germline V gene sequence: CDR1 SQVTM, CDR2 ANQGSEA.